This TCR beta chain came from a study of cytomegalovirus exposure and HLA in healthy donors. A multiplex PCR was run with 60 Vbeta primers and 13 Jbeta primers. Measured with immunoSEQ multiplex PCR; TCRdb has only the in-frame clones, and not every one. Altogether 180,000 or so clones are present, 75% to 90% being singletons, with the ten largest covering about 9.3%. CDR1 and CDR2 (germline): SEHNR, FQNEAQ (reference sequence). The V end was cut by 11 bases, the J end by 0 bases, with 8 bases between. The length of the CDR3 is 13 residues. The chain joins TRBV7-9 to TRBJ2-6; a weak D match, TRBD1 (5 bases). The sequenced sample consisted of PBMCs. This sequence was found in a man aged 18 to 30 in good health and CMV-seropositive. This chain's CDR3 is CAGHISGANVLTF. The DNA of the CDR3 is TGTGCCGGACACATCTCTGGGGCCAACGTCCTGACTTTC.